This is a list of T cell receptor beta chains from one sample in a study of blood T cell repertoires in COVID-19. TCRdb's copy holds only in-frame clones and misses some; the assay was immunoSEQ multiplex PCR. This sample carries roughly 90,000 clones, 75% to 90% of them seen once, and the ten largest clones take less than 2%. The sample consisted of peripheral blood. All receptors derive from a human donor with active COVID-19. The donor label of this sample is uncertain. Each CDR3 is given with its conserved first and last residue. D genes are given only for firm matches. Some rows mark clone size as missing; the rest say once, few, many or name a class of expanded clone.

TRBV30,TRBJ1-2,-,-,TGTGCCTGGAGCCGCATGGTCCTCGGGGTTGGAGACGGCTACACCTTC,CAWSRMVLGVGDGYTF
TRBV27,TRBJ1-1,-,-,TGTGCCAGCAGTTTATTCCGGGGCACTGAAGCTTTCTTT,CASSLFRGTEAFF
TRBV7-7,TRBJ2-1,-,-,TGTGCTAGCAGCTTAGGTACCCTAAATGAGCAGTTCTTC,CASSLGTLNEQFF
TRBV27,TRBJ2-2,-,-,TGTGCCAGCAGTTTATTAGACTGGAGAGGGGGCACCGGGGAGCTGTTTTTT,CASSLLDWRGGTGELFF
TRBV7-3,TRBJ1-5,-,-,TGTGCCAGCAGCTTTAGCCTCACTCAAGGTCAGCCCCAGCATTTT,CASSFSLTQGQPQHF
TRBV11-3,TRBJ2-5,-,-,TGTGCCAGCAGCTTGACTTTTCAAGAGACCCAGTACTTC,CASSLTFQETQYF
TRBV3-1/TRBV3-2,TRBJ1-2,once,TRBD1,TGTGCCAGCAGCCGTAGGACAGGCAACCTAAGGGATGGCTACACCTTC,CASSRRTGNLRDGYTF
TRBV7-2,TRBJ2-1,-,-,TGTGCCAGCAGCTTATCGGGAATTGTAGTCTCTGAGCAGTTCTTC,CASSLSGIVVSEQFF
TRBV9,TRBJ2-6,-,-,TGTGCCAGCAGCGAACAGGCGACTGGGGCCAACGTCCTGACTTTC,CASSEQATGANVLTF
TRBV4-1,TRBJ2-7,-,TRBD1,TGCGCCAGCAGCCAAGAAGGGACAGGGGCAATCGGGCAGTACTTC,CASSQEGTGAIGQYF
TRBV5-8,TRBJ1-6,-,-,TGTGCCAGCAGCCCTCGAAGGTTGGAGGTATATAATTCACCCCTCCACTTT,CASSPRRLEVYNSPLHF
TRBV7-2,TRBJ1-4,-,TRBD1,TGTGCCAGCAGTTTAAACCTACAGGGGCGCGGGAATGAAAAACTGTTTTTT,CASSLNLQGRGNEKLFF
TRBV29-1,TRBJ2-2,-,-,TGCAGCGTTGTTCTCAGAACCGGGGAGCTGTTTTTT,CSVVLRTGELFF
TRBV18,TRBJ1-6,-,TRBD1,TGTGCCAGCTCACCATCCACCACAGGGGTTGCCCAAAATTCACCCCTCCACTTT,CASSPSTTGVAQNSPLHF
TRBV5-1,TRBJ1-1,-,TRBD1,TGCGCCAGCAGCCCTGGACAGGGACTGGAAGCTTTCTTT,CASSPGQGLEAFF
TRBV27,TRBJ2-2,-,-,TGTGCCAGCAGTTTCCGTTCTGGGGAGCTGTTTTTT,CASSFRSGELFF
TRBV15,TRBJ2-7,-,-,TGTGCCACCAGCAGACAGGGTATCTCCGACGAGCAGTACTTC,CATSRQGISDEQYF
TRBV5-1,TRBJ1-1,-,TRBD1,TGCGCCAGCAGCTTGGGCTACAGGGGGGAGACTGAAGCTTTCTTT,CASSLGYRGETEAFF
TRBV7-9,TRBJ1-2,-,-,TGTGCCAGCAGCTTAGGTTACGGTAACTATGGCTACACCTTC,CASSLGYGNYGYTF
TRBV9,TRBJ2-1,-,TRBD2,TGTGCCAGCAGCGTAGCTTCCGGGACTAGCGGGGGGGCCGGCTCCTACAATGAGCAGTTCTTC,CASSVASGTSGGAGSYNEQFF
TRBV6-5,TRBJ2-1,-,-,TGTGCCAGCATCAACAGGCGGAGATACAATGAGCAGTTCTTC,CASINRRRYNEQFF
TRBV13,TRBJ2-1,-,TRBD2,TGTGCCAGCAGCTGGACTAGCGCCAATGAGCAGTTCTTC,CASSWTSANEQFF
TRBV10-2,TRBJ1-1,-,-,TGCGCCAGCAGTGAGGCAGAGATATCCAGGGTATTGTACACTGAAGCTTTCTTT,CASSEAEISRVLYTEAFF
TRBV6-5,TRBJ1-1,once,-,TGTGCCAGCAGTTCCCCAGAGGCAGGGCACACTGAAGCTTTCTTT,CASSSPEAGHTEAFF
TRBV11-2,TRBJ1-1,-,-,TGTGCCAGCAGCCGCCGCAGGGAAGGGACTGAAGCTTTCTTT,CASSRRREGTEAFF
TRBV19,TRBJ2-3,-,TRBD2,TGTGCCAGTAGTTATACTAGCGGCACAGATACGCAGTATTTT,CASSYTSGTDTQYF
TRBV13,TRBJ2-5,-,-,TGTGCCAGCAGCTTCTTCCAAGAGACCCAGTACTTC,CASSFFQETQYF
TRBV28,TRBJ2-6,-,-,TGTGCCAGCAGTTTAGGGGGCGCCGGGGCCAACGTCCTGACTTTC,CASSLGGAGANVLTF
TRBV19,TRBJ1-6,-,TRBD1,TGTGCCAGTAAAACAGGGGGCGTAAATTCACCCCTCCACTTT,CASKTGGVNSPLHF
TRBV7-2,TRBJ1-1,once,TRBD1,TGTGCCAGCAGCTTAGTCCGGACAGGGGGAACTGAAGCTTTCTTT,CASSLVRTGGTEAFF
TRBV13,TRBJ1-3,-,-,TGTGCCAGCAGCTTAGCACGGAGAGAAAACACCATATATTTT,CASSLARRENTIYF
TRBV19,TRBJ1-1,-,-,TGTGCCAGTAGGGCAGGGATGAACACTGAAGCTTTCTTT,CASRAGMNTEAFF
TRBV6-6,TRBJ1-2,-,TRBD1,TGTGCCAGCAGTTACCGGGACAGCGGCTATGGCTACACCTTC,CASSYRDSGYGYTF
TRBV5-8,TRBJ2-1,-,TRBD1,TGTGCCAGCAGCTTGCGAGGGGGCGGTTTTTTAATGAATGAGCAGTTCTTC,CASSLRGGGFLMNEQFF
TRBV7-9,TRBJ2-7,-,TRBD1,TGTGCCAGCAGCACCACGACAGGGTCCTACGAGCAGTACTTC,CASSTTTGSYEQYF
TRBV11-3,TRBJ2-5,-,-,TGTGCCAGCAGCGGGGGCCTAGCGGCCTCAGAGACCCAGTACTTC,CASSGGLAASETQYF
TRBV7-2,TRBJ1-2,-,-,TGTGCCAGCAGCCAAGTGGGACACGTATATGGCTACACCTTC,CASSQVGHVYGYTF
TRBV5-1,TRBJ2-3,-,TRBD1,TGCGCCAGCAGCTTGGCCATCGGACAGGACACAGATACGCAGTATTTT,CASSLAIGQDTDTQYF
TRBV6-5,TRBJ2-3,-,-,TGTGCCAGCAGTTACACTGTCGGGTCAGATACGCAGTATTTT,CASSYTVGSDTQYF
TRBV5-5,TRBJ1-5,few,TRBD1,TGTGCCAGCAGCTCCTCAACAGGGGCCAGCAATCAGCCCCAGCATTTT,CASSSSTGASNQPQHF
TRBV5-1,TRBJ2-1,-,-,TGCGCCAGCAGCTTGGGCGCGAGCTCCTACAATGAGCAGTTCTTC,CASSLGASSYNEQFF